Below, 21 T cell receptor beta chains from the same sample are listed, as sequenced in a study of tumor and adjacent non-tumor tissue in lung cancer. The template was RNA from unsorted bulk tissue. Distant lung tissue was collected more than 3 cm away from the tumor edge. The library came from three nested PCR rounds adapted from ARM-PCR protocols. Via MiXCR, TCRdb re-called the multiplex PCR reads, giving one row per CDR3 protein. Seen here are almost 75,000 distinct CDR3 sequences, roughly 70% observed once, and the top ten hold around a quarter. The material sequenced was distant non-tumor lung tissue. The receptor set was obtained from a woman aged 50 to 65 with non-small cell lung cancer.

With respect to this clonotype: Compared with germline, one end of the junction differs, possibly owing to a read error. The V and J genes are TRBV4-1 and TRBJ2-5; a weak D match, TRBD1 (6 bases). CDR3 length equals 16 residues. Germline V lookup: CDR1 MGHRA, CDR2 YSYEKL. The CDR3 here is CAGSPTGQRTQESQYF. The CDR3 DNA sequence: TGCGCCGGCAGCCCGACCGGACAGCGGACTCAAGAGTCCCAGTACTTC.

A remark on this clonotype: A read error may explain this, as a much larger clone is one base away. Without the conserved terminal phenylalanine or tryptophan, this CDR3 likely stems from a read error. The J gene is TRBJ2-7, the V gene TRBV20-1; D not resolved. CDR1 DFQATT and CDR2 SNEGSKA come from the germline V gene (reference sequence). The CDR3 length is 14 residues. V gave up 6 bases and J gave up 3 bases, with 18 bases separating them. The CDR3 nucleotides are TGCAGTGCCGTCAATAGGGCATTTGTCTACGAGCAGTACTTA. It is translated as CSAVNRAFVYEQYL.

The chain uses TRBV12-3 or TRBV12-4 and TRBJ2-1; D gene unclear. Trimming shortened V by 6 bases and J by 15 bases, and 15 bases separated the two germline ends. This CDR3 region has 11 residues. CDR3 nucleotide sequence: TGTGCCAGCAGCTTGGCACCTGAACGGTTCTTC. Amino acid sequence: CASSLAPERFF.

Regarding this clonotype: The junction departs from the called germline gene at one end, perhaps through a read error. The rearrangement joins TRBV12-3 or TRBV12-4 to TRBJ1-6; tentatively, D is TRBD1 (6 bases). There are 15 residues in the CDR3. The CDR3 DNA sequence: TGTGCCGACTCCTTTGGGGGGGCTCAGAATTCACCCTTCCACTTT. It specifies CADSFGGAQNSPFHF.

This clonotype was counted at least ten times. This chain uses TRBV12-3 or TRBV12-4 with TRBJ1-5; 8 nucleotides match TRBD1. The trim removed 3 bases at V and 2 bases at J, leaving 6 bases unmatched. The CDR3 totals 16 residues. In nucleotides, the CDR3 is TGTGCCAGCAGTTTCGCCAGGGGGCCTGGCAATCAGCCCCAGCATTTT. The encoded protein is CASSFARGPGNQPQHF.

Worth noting for this clonotype: This clone may be a read error of a much larger clone one base away. The rearrangement uses TRBV20-1 and TRBJ2-7; 11 nucleotides agree with TRBD2. CDR3 size: 14 residues. Trimming cost V 7 bases and J 0 bases; bases outside gene matches: 5. Looked up from germline, CDR1 is DFQATT and CDR2 is SNEGSKA (reference sequence). The CDR3 here is CSGLAGSRSYEQYF. In DNA form, the CDR3 reads TGCAGTGGACTAGCGGGATCTCGCTCCTACGAGCAGTACTTC.

This clonotype was observed at least ten times. This sequence joins TRBV11-2 and TRBJ1-1; D not certain. Trimming took off 1 base at V and 0 bases at J, with 15 bases between the two ends. This CDR3 spans 17 amino acids. The germline V gene has CDR1 SGHAT and CDR2 FQNNGV. Here the CDR3 DNA reads TGTGCCAGCAGCTTAGCCCCGGGCGGGATATTGAACACTGAAGCTTTCTTT. Translating gives CASSLAPGGILNTEAFF.

This clonotype was observed a single time. This rearrangement joins TRBV29-1 to TRBJ2-1, with 11 bases aligning to TRBD2. Germline loops: CDR1 SQVTM, CDR2 ANQGSEA. The CDR3 runs 16 residues. With V trimmed by 4 bases and J by 11 bases, 16 bases remained unmatched. CDR3 nucleotides: TGCAGCGTTGCCAGCCCGGGACTAGCGGCAGGCGGTAAGCAGTTCTTC. Translation: CSVASPGLAAGGKQFF.

As concerns this clonotype: This is likely a read error, given that the CDR3 carries no conserved phenylalanine or tryptophan at its end. This chain connects TRBV29-1 to TRBJ2-7; 7 bases map to TRBD1. The CDR3 runs 14 residues. The germline CDR1 and CDR2 sequences are SQVTM and ANQGSEA. CDR3 coding DNA: TGCACCGTTTCCCCGGCAGGGGGTTCCTACGAGCAGTACTAC. Translation gives CTVSPAGGSYEQYY.

On this clonotype: One end of the junction fails to match germline, which may point to a read error. This chain joins TRBV20-1 and TRBJ1-5, with TRBD1 matching over 8 bases. CDR1 is DFQATT and CDR2 is SNEGSKA in the germline V gene (reference sequence). There are 20 residues in the CDR3. The CDR3 coding sequence is TGCAGTGCTAGAGTCGTCCACCTGGACAGGGCAATCGGAAGCAATCAGCCCCAGCTTTTT. Its translation is CSARVVHLDRAIGSNQPQLF.

Concerning this clonotype itself: This may come from a read error, since a much larger clone is one base off. The chain recombines TRBV4-1 with TRBJ2-5, with unresolved D. Germline-derived CDR1 and CDR2 are MGHRA and YSYEKL. This CDR3 is 14 amino acids long. CDR3: CASSQETSQDTQYF. DNA of the CDR3: TGCGCCAGCAGCCAAGAAACGTCACAAGATACCCAGTACTTC.

This clonotype has just one count. A read error may produce the germline difference seen at one junction end. This chain links TRBV28 with TRBJ1-5; D not certain. The CDR3 consists of 16 residues. Germline V gene lookup returns CDR1 MDHEN and CDR2 SYDVKM. The DNA for the CDR3 is TGTGCCAGCAGTTTAACAAGGAGGGTTACGAATCAGCCCCATCATTTT. This translates into CASSLTRRVTNQPHHF.

This clonotype appeared many times. The rearrangement joins TRBV6-5 to TRBJ1-1; 7 bases align to TRBD1. Germline V gene lookup returns CDR1 MNHEY and CDR2 SVGAGI. The CDR3 has 15 amino acids. The trim removed 6 bases at V and 3 bases at J, leaving 10 bases unmatched. In DNA, the CDR3 is TGTGCCAGCAGCCCCGGGACAGTGTCGCACACTGAAGCTTTCTTT. Protein sequence: CASSPGTVSHTEAFF.

The chain uses TRBV6-2 or TRBV6-3 and TRBJ1-5; D uncertain. The ends were cut back, 7 bases at V and 4 bases at J, with 32 bases in the middle. The germline V gene has CDR1 MNHEY and CDR2 SVGEGT. The CDR3 is made up of 20 amino acids. Here the CDR3 DNA reads TGTGCCAGCAATTTCGAATCTGTGGTATATGTCAGTGGTCCTAATCAGCCCCAGCATTTT. It codes for CASNFESVVYVSGPNQPQHF.

Regarding this clonotype: The conserved closing phenylalanine or tryptophan is absent in this CDR3, likely reflecting a read error. Because the CDR3's place on the DNA is in doubt, the DNA is left out and the CDR3 is given as listed by TCRdb. Here the CDR3 reads CASSYGLAGVWHDLYL. The rearrangement joins TRBV6-2 or TRBV6-3 to TRBJ2-7; TRBD2, the table's D call, was not compared with the DNA. Germline V CDR1 and CDR2: MNHEY, SVGEGT. Counting both end residues, the CDR3 totals 16 amino acids.

In the case of this clonotype: Sequence at one end of the junction differs from germline and may be a read error. The rearrangement joins TRBV28 to TRBJ2-6, with a possible D match to TRBD2 (6 bases). This CDR3 is 18 amino acids long. The germline V gene has CDR1 MDHEN and CDR2 SYDVKM. The CDR3 DNA follows: TGTGCCAGTAGTTTATGGAGGGAGGCCGGGTCTGGGGCCAACGTCCTGACTTTC. Residues: CASSLWREAGSGANVLTF.

This clonotype was counted at least ten times. The gene calls are TRBV6-2 or TRBV6-3 and TRBJ2-2, with 8 bases aligning to TRBD2. The germline gives CDR1 MNHEY, CDR2 SVGEGT. V was clipped by 4 bases and J by 10 bases; unmatched bases: 17. This CDR3 has 17 amino acids. For the CDR3, the DNA is TGTGCCAGCAGTTCAAGACTAGCGTCGTTCACAGGAGAGGAGCTGTTTTTT. It yields the protein CASSSRLASFTGEELFF.

In this sample, this clonotype turned up once. One junction end does not reproduce the germline sequence, and a read error may be involved. The rearrangement uses TRBV20-1 and TRBJ1-2; D is ambiguous. The CDR3 has 16 residues. CDR1 and CDR2 from the germline V gene are DFQATT and SNEGSKA (reference sequence). CDR3 in amino acids: CSARSRITLSNYGYNF. The CDR3 DNA sequence: TGCAGTGCTAGATCGAGGATCACCTTATCTAACTATGGCTACAACTTC.

In its sample, this clonotype was seen a few times. This chain joins TRBV29-1 and TRBJ2-5; the D is unclear. V dropped 4 bases and J dropped 5 bases, with 14 bases sitting between them. The CDR3 has 13 amino acids. Per the germline V gene, CDR1 is SQVTM and CDR2 is ANQGSEA. The CDR3 DNA follows: TGCAGCGTTGGTTGGCAGGTGGGGGAGACCCAGTACTTC. Translation: CSVGWQVGETQYF.

With regard to this clonotype: In this CDR3 the conserved last residue, phenylalanine or tryptophan, is missing, so a read error is likely. The chain carries TRBV10-3 and TRBJ2-1; 9 bases line up with TRBD2. The CDR3 is 15 residues long. Germline V gene sequence: CDR1 ENHRY, CDR2 SYGVKD. V was clipped by 8 bases and J by 5 bases; unmatched bases: 10. This CDR3 is CAIAPGLAVNNEQFL. The CDR3 coding sequence is TGTGCCATCGCTCCGGGACTAGCTGTTAACAATGAGCAGTTCCTA.

A note on this clonotype: Because the CDR3's place on the DNA is in doubt, the DNA is left out and the CDR3 is given as listed by TCRdb. The rearrangement uses TRBV11-2 and TRBJ2-7; the table assigns TRBD2, which was not confirmed against the DNA. Both ends counted, the CDR3 spans 15 residues. Germline-derived CDR1 and CDR2 are SGHAT and FQNNGV. CDR3 residues: CPSSPWASGSYGQYF.